A selection of T cell receptor beta chains follows, all from one sample in a study of CD8 T cells in ankylosing spondylitis. TCRdb reprocessed the 5' RACE reads with MiXCR, giving one entry per CDR3 protein. The table lists some 400,000 distinct CDR3 sequences, 20% to 25% of them singletons. The sample consisted of blood, either unsorted or a sorted T cell fraction (not recorded which). All receptors derive from a male donor with ankylosing spondylitis. CDR3s include the opening cysteine and the closing phenylalanine or tryptophan. The D gene is left open where the match is weak. Where a row states a size, it is once, few, many or the class of an expanded clone; other rows omit it.

J,V,D,size,DNA,CDR3
TRBJ2-1,TRBV7-3,NA,NA,TGTGCCAGCAGCTTAAACGGACTGGGCAAGAATGAGCAGTTCTTC,CASSLNGLGKNEQFF
TRBJ2-7,TRBV11-3,TRBD2,few,TGTGCCAGCAGCTTGGGGACTAGCGGAGTCACGGAGCAGTACTTC,CASSLGTSGVTEQYF
TRBJ2-4,TRBV25-1,TRBD2,many,TGTGCCAGCAGTGATCCCGGGGGAACTAGCGGGAGTGGGAGAAACATTCAGTACTTC,CASSDPGGTSGSGRNIQYF
TRBJ2-3,TRBV12-5,NA,NA,TGTGCTAGTGTTAACAGGGAAAACGCTGATACGCAGTATTTT,CASVNRENADTQYF
TRBJ2-7,TRBV25-1,TRBD1,NA,TGTGCCAGCAGGGAAACAGGGGGCGGGGAGCAGTACTTC,CASRETGGGEQYF
TRBJ2-3,TRBV10-3,NA,NA,TGTGCCTCCAAACCGGACATAGGCACAGATACGCAGTATTTT,CASKPDIGTDTQYF
TRBJ2-7,TRBV28,NA,NA,TGTGCCAGCACGAAATGGGCCGGGACCTACGAGCAGTACTTC,CASTKWAGTYEQYF
TRBJ2-5,TRBV10-1,NA,few,TGCGCCAGCAGTCCCCAGCGAAACCAAGAGACCCAGTACTTC,CASSPQRNQETQYF
TRBJ1-2,TRBV12-3/TRBV12-4,NA,NA,TGTGCCAGCAGTTTTCAACAGGGCTTTGGCTACACCTTC,CASSFQQGFGYTF
TRBJ2-7,TRBV2,NA,NA,TGTGCCAGCAGCCCAGGGGGGACGGGCGTGCAGTACTTC,CASSPGGTGVQYF
TRBJ2-7,TRBV18,NA,NA,TGTGCCAGCTCACCCGAAGGGAAATACGAGCAGTACTTC,CASSPEGKYEQYF
TRBJ2-5,TRBV2,NA,NA,TGTGCCAGCAGTGAACGGGGTCTGGGAGAGACCCAGTACTTC,CASSERGLGETQYF
TRBJ2-3,TRBV9,NA,NA,TGTGCCAGCAGCGTAGTCGGGACGATAGATACGCAGTATTTT,CASSVVGTIDTQYF
TRBJ2-5,TRBV6-2/TRBV6-3,NA,few,TGTGCCAGCAGTTACTCCGGTGGGGGCAATCAAGAGACCCAGTACTTC,CASSYSGGGNQETQYF
TRBJ2-7,TRBV20-1,NA,NA,TGCAGTGCACCTAGGGGGGCCTACGAGCAGTACTTC,CSAPRGAYEQYF
TRBJ2-2,TRBV28,NA,NA,TGTGCCAGCAGATTCCCCCTCTTCGGGGAGCTGTTTTTT,CASRFPLFGELFF
TRBJ2-3,TRBV7-2,TRBD2,NA,TGTGCCAGCAGCCTACATAGCGGGAGGGCCACAGATACGCAGTATTTT,CASSLHSGRATDTQYF
TRBJ2-1,TRBV5-1,TRBD2,few,TGCGCCAGCAGCGAAGACACGGGGAGGGCCTATGAGCAGTTCTTC,CASSEDTGRAYEQFF
TRBJ1-2,TRBV6-1,TRBD1,NA,TGTGCCAGCAGTCGACCGGGACAGGGCCATGGCTACACCTTC,CASSRPGQGHGYTF
TRBJ2-5,TRBV30,TRBD2,NA,TGTGCCTGGAGTCGGTACCGCGGGACTAGCGGAAAGTACCAAGAGACCCAGTACTTC,CAWSRYRGTSGKYQETQYF
TRBJ2-7,TRBV10-1,NA,NA,TGCGCCAGCAGCGACCATCAGGCCTACGAGCAGTACTTC,CASSDHQAYEQYF
TRBJ2-7,TRBV5-1,TRBD2,NA,TGCGCCAGCAGCTGGAACCTAGCGGGGCCATCCTACGAGCAGTACTTC,CASSWNLAGPSYEQYF
TRBJ2-2,TRBV9,NA,NA,TGTGCCAGCAGCGTAGGCAGTCGAGTTTACACCGGGGAGCTGTTTTTT,CASSVGSRVYTGELFF
TRBJ2-7,TRBV5-1,NA,few,TGCGCCAGCGGCCGGGACACTTATCAATACGAGCAGTACTTC,CASGRDTYQYEQYF